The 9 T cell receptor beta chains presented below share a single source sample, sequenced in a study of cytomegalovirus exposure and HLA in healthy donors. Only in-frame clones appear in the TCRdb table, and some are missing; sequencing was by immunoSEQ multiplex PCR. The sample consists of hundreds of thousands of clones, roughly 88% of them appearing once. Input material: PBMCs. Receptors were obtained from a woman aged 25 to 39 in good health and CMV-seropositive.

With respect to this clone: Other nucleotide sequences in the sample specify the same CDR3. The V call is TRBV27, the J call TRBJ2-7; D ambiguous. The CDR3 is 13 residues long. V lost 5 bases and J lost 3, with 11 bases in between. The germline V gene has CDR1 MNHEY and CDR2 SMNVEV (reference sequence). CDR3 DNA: TGTGCCAGCAGTAGCTCCGGTAGCTACGAGCAGTACTTC. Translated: CASSSSGSYEQYF.

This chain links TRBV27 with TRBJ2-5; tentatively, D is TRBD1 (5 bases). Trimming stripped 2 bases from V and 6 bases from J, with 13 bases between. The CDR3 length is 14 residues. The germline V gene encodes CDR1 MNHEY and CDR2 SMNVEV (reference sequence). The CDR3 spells CASSLAGPEKTQYF. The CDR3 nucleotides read TGTGCCAGCAGTTTAGCAGGGCCCGAAAAGACCCAGTACTTC.

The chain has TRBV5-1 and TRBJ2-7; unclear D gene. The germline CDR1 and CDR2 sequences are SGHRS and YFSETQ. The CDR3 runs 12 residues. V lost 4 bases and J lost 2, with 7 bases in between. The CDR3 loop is CASSQAAYEQYF. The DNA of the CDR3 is TGCGCCAGCAGCCAGGCCGCCTACGAGCAGTACTTC.

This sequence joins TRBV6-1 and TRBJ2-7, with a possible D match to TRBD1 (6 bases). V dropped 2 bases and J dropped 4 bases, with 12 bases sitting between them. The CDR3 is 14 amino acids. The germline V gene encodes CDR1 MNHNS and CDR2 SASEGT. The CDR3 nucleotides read TGTGCCAGCAGTGAAACCGGGACACTTTACGAGCAGTACTTC. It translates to CASSETGTLYEQYF.

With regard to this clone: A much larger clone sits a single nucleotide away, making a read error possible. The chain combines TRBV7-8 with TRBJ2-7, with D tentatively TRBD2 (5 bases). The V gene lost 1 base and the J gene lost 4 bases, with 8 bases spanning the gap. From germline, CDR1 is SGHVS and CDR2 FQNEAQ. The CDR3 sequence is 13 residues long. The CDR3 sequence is CASSLGLSYEQYF. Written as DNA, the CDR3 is TGTGCCAGCAGCTTAGGACTATCTTACGAGCAGTACTTC.

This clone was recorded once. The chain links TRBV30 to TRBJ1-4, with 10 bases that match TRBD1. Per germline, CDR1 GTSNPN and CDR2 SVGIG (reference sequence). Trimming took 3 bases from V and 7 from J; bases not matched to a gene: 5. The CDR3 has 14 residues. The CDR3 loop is CAWSEGTGVEKLFF. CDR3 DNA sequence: TGTGCCTGGAGCGAAGGGACAGGGGTTGAAAAACTGTTTTTT.

CDR3: CSVKDGSMNTEAFF. The CDR3, as DNA: TGCAGCGTGAAGGACGGTAGCATGAACACTGAAGCTTTCTTT. V gene TRBV29-1 combines with J gene TRBJ1-1; D unclear. V was clipped by 6 bases and J by 0 bases, with 14 bases between them. Germline V gene lookup returns CDR1 SQVTM and CDR2 ANQGSEA. CDR3 length equals 14 residues.

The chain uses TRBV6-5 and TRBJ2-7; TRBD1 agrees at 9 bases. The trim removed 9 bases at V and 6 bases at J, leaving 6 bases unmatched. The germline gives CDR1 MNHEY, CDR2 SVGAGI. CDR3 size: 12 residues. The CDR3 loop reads CASMDRGLEQYF. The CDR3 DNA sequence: TGTGCCAGTATGGACAGGGGTCTCGAGCAGTACTTC.

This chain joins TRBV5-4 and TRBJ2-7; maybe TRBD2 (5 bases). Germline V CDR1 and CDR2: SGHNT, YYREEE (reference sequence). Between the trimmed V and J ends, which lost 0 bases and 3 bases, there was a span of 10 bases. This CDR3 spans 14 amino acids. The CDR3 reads CASSLGLPHYEQYF. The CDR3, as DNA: TGTGCCAGCAGCTTGGGACTACCCCACTACGAGCAGTACTTC.